This T cell receptor beta chain was identified in a study of PD-1 blockade in classical Hodgkin lymphoma. As for the study in general: Nivolumab was given intravenously to patients at 3 mg/kg every 2 weeks. Whole-study findings and limits: Diversity similar to that of newly diagnosed patients was seen at baseline in complete responders. CD8+ TCR diversity did not rise significantly by C4D1, unlike CD4+.

Concerning this clone: The antigen is not known.

Repertoires were generated with immunoSEQ multiplex PCR, while TCRdb's copy carries only in-frame clones and drops some. The table shows about 64,000 clones, with 85% to 95% occurring only once. The V segment lost 5 bases and the J segment 5 bases; nucleotides outside the gene matches: 8. There are 14 residues in the CDR3. CDR1 and CDR2 (germline): MDHEN, SYDVKM. Time point defined: cycle 4 day 1 (C4D1), after 6 weeks of nivolumab. Relapse after autologous stem cell transplantation occurred in every patient, and brentuximab vedotin exposure varied. V is TRBV28 and J is TRBJ2-7; 8 bases match TRBD1. The TCR originated in a human donor with classical Hodgkin lymphoma. Specimen: peripheral blood mononuclear cells (PBMCs), collected before the fourth cycle of nivolumab. The CDR3 region has the DNA TGTGCCAGCAGTCTCGGACAGGGTTGGGACGAGCAGTACTTC. This translates into CASSLGQGWDEQYF.